This entry concerns a single T cell receptor (beta chain). The CDR3 contains 13 residues. CDR1 LGHNT and CDR2 FRNRAP come from the germline V gene. Trimming stripped 7 bases from V and 6 bases from J, with 15 bases between. This record belongs to a study of blood T cell repertoires in COVID-19. Background on the study: COVID-19 samples collected from the United States, Italy and Spain covered acute and convalescent phases. The analysed material was cDNA or gDNA that came from T cells, B-cell-depleted T cells, or PBMCs.

Profiling relied on immunoSEQ multiplex PCR, and the TCRdb table lists in-frame clones only, not all of them. This repertoire shows about 100,000 clones, roughly nine tenths found once; its top ten account for about 5.7%. What was sequenced was peripheral blood. This clonotype originated in a woman between 45 and 60 years old with COVID-19, enrolled during active disease. The chain joins TRBV12-5 to TRBJ1-1; weak D call: TRBD1 (6 bases). The CDR3 bases are TGTGCTAGTGTCTTACAGGGTTTCGCTGAAGCTTTCTTT. It yields the protein CASVLQGFAEAFF.